This T cell receptor beta chain was profiled in a study of CD8 T cells in ankylosing spondylitis. Findings and caveats of the study: CD8+ cells made up the disease-linked clones, which were relatively rare in peripheral blood.

This clonotype was seen repeatedly, ten times or more. The antigen remains undetermined. TCRdb redid the calling of the 5' RACE reads with MiXCR, one entry per CDR3 protein. The table lists about 240,000 distinct CDR3 sequences, 8.6% of them singletons, with under 7.5% in the top ten. V was shortened by 4 bases and J by 6 bases, with 20 bases between the two germline ends. CDR1 is GTSNPN, CDR2 SVGIG, per germline (reference sequence). CDR3 length equals 15 residues. The sample was blood, either unsorted or a sorted T cell fraction (not recorded which). The sequence came from a male donor with ankylosing spondylitis or in good health (not recorded which). The chain carries TRBV30 and TRBJ2-3, with D tentatively TRBD1 (5 bases). Here the CDR3 reads CAWMVEDSGLDTQYF. The DNA of the CDR3 is TGTGCCTGGATGGTAGAAGACAGTGGGTTGGATACGCAGTATTTT.